The clone carrying this T cell receptor beta chain was seen many times. Its antigen remains unknown. The source of the sample is a study of prognosis after radiotherapy for stage I lung cancer. Whole-study findings and limits: Usage of TRBV and TRBJ genes reportedly differed between metastatic and non-metastatic patients. Among expanded TCR clones, tumor specificity was not determined. When patients developed distant metastases, their Shannon entropy after stereotactic body radiation therapy was lower.

Genomic DNA was the source, and TCR beta CDR3 was amplified from it by two-round multiplex PCR. Round-one PCR had primers specific to each TRBV and TRBJ gene. TCRdb re-derived calls from the multiplex PCR reads in MiXCR, one entry per CDR3 protein. The sample lists roughly 30,000 distinct CDR3 sequences, around a third occurring once. The receptor was isolated from a donor at least 50 years old with non-small cell lung cancer. The sequencing here drew on PBMCs, taken before or after stereotactic body radiation therapy (not recorded which).

The DNA of the CDR3 is TGTGCCAGCTCACCATGGCAGACCTACGAGCAGTACTTC. Translating gives CASSPWQTYEQYF. The chain uses TRBV18 and TRBJ2-7; D gene ambiguous. Germline CDR1 reads KGHSH; CDR2 reads LQKENI. The CDR3 is made up of 13 amino acids. The V end lost 2 bases, the J end lost 2 bases, and 7 bases lay between the germline ends. The full variable domain, completed using reference TRBV18 and TRBJ2-7, is NAGVMQNPRHLVRRRGQEARLRCSPMKGHSHVYWYRQLPEEGLKFMVYLQKENIIDESGMPKERFSAEFPKEGPSILRIQQVVRGDSAAYFCASSPWQTYEQYFGPGTRLTVT.